The 6 T cell receptor beta chains reported below all come from one sample, sequenced in a study of T cells in Graves' hyperthyroidism and ophthalmopathy. RNA transcripts yielded amplified TCR beta CDR3 regions. During a first-round RT-PCR of the TCR CDR3, the HTBI primer set was used. TCRdb itself ran the multiplex PCR reads through MiXCR, one entry per CDR3 protein. The top ten clones hold around 7.7% of a sample with a few hundred thousand distinct CDR3 sequences, 40% to 55% of them seen once. Sequenced input: peripheral blood or thyroid tissue (not recorded which). Receptors originate from a woman under 30 with Graves' hyperthyroidism.

The sample holds many counts of this clonotype. The rearrangement joins TRBV19 to TRBJ1-5; tentative D call: TRBD1 (5 bases). Trimming left V 1 base short and J 2 bases short, with 9 bases between. This CDR3 contains 15 residues. Germline V CDR1 and CDR2: LNHDA, SQIVND (reference sequence). The CDR3 nucleotides are TGTGCCAGTAGTATAGGGGGCGGCGGCAATCAGCCCCAGCATTTT. Its protein product is CASSIGGGGNQPQHF.

The rearrangement uses TRBV19 and TRBJ1-2, with D possibly being TRBD1 (6 bases). Between the trimmed V and J ends, which lost 3 bases and 6 bases, there was a span of 20 bases. The length of the CDR3 is 16 residues. Per germline, CDR1 LNHDA and CDR2 SQIVND (reference sequence). The CDR3: CASSIVPSRGFDGYTF. The CDR3 DNA reads TGTGCCAGTAGTATTGTCCCCAGCAGGGGTTTCGATGGCTACACCTTC.

This clonotype appeared many times. The V and J genes are TRBV6-5 and TRBJ1-1, with no clear D. Germline values: CDR1 MNHEY, CDR2 SVGAGI. The length of the CDR3 is 14 residues. V lost 6 bases and J 6 bases, leaving 17 bases between the germline ends. The CDR3, as DNA: TGTGCCAGCAGCCGCGACGATACCCTCGCTGAAGCTTTCTTT. This sequence encodes CASSRDDTLAEAFF.

The J gene is TRBJ1-1, the V gene TRBV2, with TRBD1 as a possible D gene (5 bases). V lost 4 bases and J 4 bases, leaving 10 bases between the germline ends. CDR1 is SNHLY and CDR2 is FYNNEI in the germline V gene. The CDR3 consists of 13 residues. In DNA form, the CDR3 reads TGTGCCAGCAGTGGAGGGGAGGGCACTGAAGCTTTCTTT. Encoded protein: CASSGGEGTEAFF. The complete variable domain, with remaining parts taken from reference TRBV2 and TRBJ1-1, reads EPEVTQTPSHQVTQMGQEVILRCVPISNHLYFYWYRQILGQKVEFLVSFYNNEISEKSEIFDDQFSVERPDGSNFTLKIRSTKLEDSAMYFCASSGGEGTEAFFGQGTRLTVV.

This chain joins TRBV6-2 or TRBV6-3 and TRBJ1-5; perhaps TRBD1 as D (5 bases). Trimming removed 7 bases from V and 0 bases from J, with 10 bases in between. The CDR3 runs 14 residues. Germline values: CDR1 MNHEY, CDR2 SVGEGT. CDR3: CASTGHYSNQPQHF. The DNA of the CDR3 is TGTGCCAGCACCGGACACTATAGCAATCAGCCCCAGCATTTT.

Worth noting for this clonotype: This may be a read error: a much more frequent sequence differs by one nucleotide. The rearrangement uses TRBV5-1 and TRBJ1-5; a weak D match, TRBD1 (6 bases). The CDR3 extends over 17 amino acids. Germline-derived CDR1 and CDR2 are SGHRS and YFSETQ. DNA of the CDR3: TGCGCCAGCAGCCGGGAGGATGACCTGGGGGGCAATCGGCCCCAGCATTTT. Encoded protein: CASSREDDLGGNRPQHF. Based on the CDR3 plus reference TRBV5-1 and TRBJ1-5, the full variable domain is KAGVTQTPRYLIKTRGQQVTLSCSPISGHRSVSWYQQTPGQGLQFLFEYFSETQRNKGNFPGRFSGRQFSNSRSEMNVSTLELGDSALYLCASSREDDLGGNRPQHFGDGTRLSIL.